Below, one T cell receptor beta chain is given with its context. Its antigen is not identified. One end of the junction fails to match germline, which may point to a read error. The V gene's germline CDR1 is MNHEY and CDR2 SVGAGI. This CDR3 comprises 16 residues. The sample comes from a study of early T cells in non-severe SARS-CoV-2 infection. At the level of the study: Sequencing was performed on bulk RNA from unsorted whole blood, leaving chains unpaired. Study-level results: VDJdb matching skewed toward anti-spike CD8 responses, missing private and CD4 specificities.

Unique molecular identifier tags were affixed to discrete cDNA molecules. MiXCR was run by TCRdb on the 5' RACE reads, yielding one entry per CDR3 protein. The sample yields 70,000 to 90,000 distinct CDR3 sequences, more than 9% seen once. The sequence came from an adult who was a healthcare worker with PCR-confirmed SARS-CoV-2 infection or an uninfected control (not recorded which). This specimen was whole blood, taken at baseline. The chain has TRBV6-5 and TRBJ2-3; D uncertain. This CDR3 is CPSRPLWASGADTQYF. In DNA form, the CDR3 reads TGTCCCAGCAGGCCTCTTTGGGCGAGTGGGGCAGATACGCAGTATTTT.